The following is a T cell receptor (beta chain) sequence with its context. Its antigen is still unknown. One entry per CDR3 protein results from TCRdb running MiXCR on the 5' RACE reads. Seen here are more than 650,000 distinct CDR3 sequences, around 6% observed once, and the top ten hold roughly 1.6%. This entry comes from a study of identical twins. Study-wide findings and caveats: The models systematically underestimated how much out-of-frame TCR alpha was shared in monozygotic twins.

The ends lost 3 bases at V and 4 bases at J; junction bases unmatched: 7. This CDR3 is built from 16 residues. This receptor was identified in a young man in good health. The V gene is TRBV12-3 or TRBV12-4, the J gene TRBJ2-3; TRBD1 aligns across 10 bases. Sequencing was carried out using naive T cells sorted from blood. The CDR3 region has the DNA TGTGCCAGCAGTTTCTCCCCGGGACAGGGGCCAGATACGCAGTATTTT. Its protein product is CASSFSPGQGPDTQYF.